This T cell receptor beta chain was obtained from a study of blood T cell repertoires in COVID-19. The J segment lost 4 bases and the V segment lost 5 bases, leaving 0 bases of the junction unmatched. From germline, CDR1 is LNHDA and CDR2 SQIVND (reference sequence). The CDR3 spans 14 residues. Authors' analysis steps: Estimates of nucleated cell counts were drawn from the amplification of reference gene primers. Data came from immunoSEQ multiplex PCR; TCRdb stores just in-frame clones and leaves some out. The V and J calls and the clone size are those of that table, but D and trimming were determined from the DNA. Of roughly 210,000 clones listed, around 86% are singletons.

This sequence joins TRBV19 and TRBJ2-7; 15 bases fit TRBD2. Sequencing input: PBMCs or T cells enriched from blood (not recorded which). The receptor comes from a man in his thirties or forties in a cohort exposed to, infected with or recovered from COVID-19 (not recorded which). The CDR3, as DNA: TGTGCCAGTAGTGGACTAGCGGGAGGGTACGAGCAGTACTTC. Translated, it gives CASSGLAGGYEQYF.